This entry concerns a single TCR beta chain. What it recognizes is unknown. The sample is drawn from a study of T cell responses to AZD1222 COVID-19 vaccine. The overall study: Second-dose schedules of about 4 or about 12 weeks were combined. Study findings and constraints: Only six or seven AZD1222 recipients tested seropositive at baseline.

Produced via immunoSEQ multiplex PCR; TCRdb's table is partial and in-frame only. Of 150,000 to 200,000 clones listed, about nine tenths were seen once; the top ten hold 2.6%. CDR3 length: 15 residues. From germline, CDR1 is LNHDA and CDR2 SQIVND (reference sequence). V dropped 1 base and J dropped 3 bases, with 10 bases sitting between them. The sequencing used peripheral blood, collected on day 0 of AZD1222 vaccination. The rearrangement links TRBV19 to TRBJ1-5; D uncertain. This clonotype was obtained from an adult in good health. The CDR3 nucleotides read TGTGCCAGTAGTATAGTTCGGGGTTACAATCAGCCCCAGCATTTT. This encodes CASSIVRGYNQPQHF.